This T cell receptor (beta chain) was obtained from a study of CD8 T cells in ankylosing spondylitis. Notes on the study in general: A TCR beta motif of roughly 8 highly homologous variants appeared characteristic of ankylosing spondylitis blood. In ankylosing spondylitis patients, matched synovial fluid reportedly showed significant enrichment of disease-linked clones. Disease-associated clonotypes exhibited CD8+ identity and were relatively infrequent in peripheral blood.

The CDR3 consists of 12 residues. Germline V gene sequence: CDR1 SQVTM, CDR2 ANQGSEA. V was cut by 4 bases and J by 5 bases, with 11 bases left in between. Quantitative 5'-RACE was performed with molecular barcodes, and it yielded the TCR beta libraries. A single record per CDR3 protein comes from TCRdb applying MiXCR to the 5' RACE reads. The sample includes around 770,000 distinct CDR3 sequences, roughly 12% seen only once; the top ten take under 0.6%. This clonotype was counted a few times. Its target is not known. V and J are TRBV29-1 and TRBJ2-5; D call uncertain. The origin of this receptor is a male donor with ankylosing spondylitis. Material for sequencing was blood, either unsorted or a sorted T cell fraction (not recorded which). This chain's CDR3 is CSVGVGPETQYF. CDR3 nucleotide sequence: TGCAGCGTTGGGGTAGGGCCCGAGACCCAGTACTTC.